This passage covers 32 T cell receptor beta chains from one sample sequenced in a study of T cells in Graves' hyperthyroidism and ophthalmopathy. It was RNA transcripts that yielded the amplified TCR beta CDR3 regions. Researchers ran a first-round RT-PCR on the TCR CDR3 using the HTBI primer set. Using its own MiXCR run on the multiplex PCR reads, TCRdb lists one record per CDR3 protein. The sample lists around 620,000 distinct CDR3 sequences, about 16% seen once, with 3% to 4% in the top ten. The sample consisted of blood. The receptors stem from a woman between 25 and 40 years old with Graves' hyperthyroidism.

The CDR3, as DNA: TGCAGTGCTTGGACTAGCGGTGGAGATACGCAGTATTTT. This encodes CSAWTSGGDTQYF. This chain uses TRBV20-1 with TRBJ2-3, with TRBD2 identical over 10 bases. J gave up 5 bases and V 5 bases, and 4 bases lay outside the gene matches. Germline CDR1 DFQATT, CDR2 SNEGSKA (reference sequence). The CDR3 consists of 13 residues.

The J gene is TRBJ2-5, the V gene TRBV5-8; D could derive from TRBD1 or TRBD2 (5 bases each). The CDR3 spans 15 residues. Germline V lookup: CDR1 SGHTS, CDR2 YDEGEE. V was clipped by 0 bases and J by 1 base, with 10 bases between them. In DNA, the CDR3 is TGTGCCAGCAGCTTGGGCAGGGACGGCCAAGAGACCCAGTACTTC. Amino acids: CASSLGRDGQETQYF.

In this sample, this clonotype turned up many times. The chain has TRBV11-2 and TRBJ1-3, with TRBD1 as a possible D gene (5 bases). This CDR3 spans 17 amino acids. Trimming removed 0 bases from V and 0 bases from J, with 12 bases in between. Germline CDR1 and CDR2: SGHAT and FQNNGV. In DNA, the CDR3 is TGTGCCAGCAGCTTAGATCGTGCAGGGATCTCTGGAAACACCATATATTTT. Protein: CASSLDRAGISGNTIYF.

This clonotype was seen a few times. The chain is built from TRBV6-1 and TRBJ1-6; TRBD1 might be the D (5 bases). Germline CDR1 and CDR2: MNHNS and SASEGT. V lost 7 bases and J lost 6, with 19 bases in between. The length of the CDR3 is 16 residues. The CDR3 DNA reads TGTGCCAGCACCTTCGGACATTCGAGATTTAATTCACCCCTCCACTTT. This codes for CASTFGHSRFNSPLHF.

Comments on this clonotype: This may be a read error: a much more frequent sequence differs by one nucleotide. The V call is TRBV11-2, the J call TRBJ2-1, with D possibly called TRBD1 or TRBD2 (8 bases each). The CDR3 sequence is 16 residues long. Germline-derived CDR1 and CDR2 are SGHAT and FQNNGV. The CDR3 reads CASSLRQGTRENDQFF. The CDR3 nucleotides read TGTGCCAGCAGCTTACGACAGGGGACTAGAGAAAATGATCAGTTCTTC. Full variable domain (missing parts from reference TRBV11-2 and TRBJ2-1): EAGVAQSPRYKIIEKRQSVAFWCNPISGHATLYWYQQILGQGPKLLIQFQNNGVVDDSQLPKDRFSAERLKGVDSTLKIQPAKLEDSAVYLCASSLRQGTRENDQFFGPGTRLTVL.

This clonotype was counted many times. CDR3: CASRDRAYEQYF. CDR3 DNA: TGTGCCAGCAGGGACAGGGCATACGAGCAGTACTTC. V is TRBV28 and J is TRBJ2-7, with TRBD1 identical over 8 bases. V gave up 6 bases and J gave up 4 bases; unmatched junction bases: 2. The CDR3 is made up of 12 amino acids. Germline-derived CDR1 and CDR2 are MDHEN and SYDVKM.

This clonotype was recorded a few times. The chain recombines TRBV30 with TRBJ2-2; TRBD2 matches 11 bases. J lost 9 bases, V lost 2 bases, and 14 bases had no gene match. Germline CDR1 reads GTSNPN; CDR2 reads SVGIG (reference sequence). The CDR3 has 17 amino acids. CDR3 coding DNA: TGTGCCTGGAGTTTCCCTTGGACTAGCGGGTTTCCCCGGGAGCTGTTTTTT. Translation gives CAWSFPWTSGFPRELFF.

This clonotype was found many times. The CDR3 nucleotides are TGTGCCTGGAAAACAGGGGGGTCCTACGAGCAGTACTTC. Translating it yields CAWKTGGSYEQYF. J is TRBJ2-7 and V is TRBV30; 8 nucleotides line up with TRBD1. The CDR3 totals 13 residues. Germline assignment: CDR1 GTSNPN and CDR2 SVGIG (reference sequence). Trimming took 4 bases from V and 1 from J; bases not matched to a gene: 3.

This clonotype turned up a few times. This sequence joins TRBV11-3 and TRBJ1-4; no definite D call. Trimming left V 3 bases short and J 5 bases short, with 10 bases between. The germline gives CDR1 SGHNT, CDR2 YENEEA. The CDR3 runs to 14 residues. Here the CDR3 reads CASSFDGANEKLFF. The DNA for the CDR3 is TGTGCCAGCAGCTTTGACGGCGCCAATGAAAAACTGTTTTTT.

There are many counts of this clonotype. The CDR3 spells CASGISYNEQFF. The CDR3 DNA sequence: TGTGCCAGCGGGATTTCCTACAATGAGCAGTTCTTC. J is TRBJ2-1 and V is TRBV12-3 or TRBV12-4; D gene uncertain. Trimming shortened V by 8 bases and J by 1 base, and 6 bases separated the two germline ends. The CDR3 totals 12 residues.

This clonotype was seen a few times. This chain uses TRBV20-1 with TRBJ2-7; maybe TRBD2 (6 bases). This CDR3 has 14 residues. Germline V lookup: CDR1 DFQATT, CDR2 SNEGSKA (reference sequence). V dropped 3 bases and J dropped 1 base, with 13 bases sitting between them. CDR3 region: CSARDIAESYEQYF. CDR3 bases: TGCAGTGCTAGGGATATAGCGGAATCCTACGAGCAGTACTTC.

This clonotype was found a few times. V and J are TRBV28 and TRBJ1-3; TRBD1 might be the D (5 bases). The germline V gene has CDR1 MDHEN and CDR2 SYDVKM. The CDR3 has 14 residues. Between the trimmed V and J ends, which lost 6 bases and 1 base, there was a span of 10 bases. CDR3 in DNA: TGTGCCAGCAGAGATGGACATTCTGGAAACACCATATATTTT. It encodes CASRDGHSGNTIYF. Variable domain in full (rest from reference TRBV28 and TRBJ1-3): DVKVTQSSRYLVKRTGEKVFLECVQDMDHENMFWYRQDPGLGLRLIYFSYDVKMKEKGDIPEGYSVSREKKERFSLILESASTNQTSMYLCASRDGHSGNTIYFGEGSWLTVV.

This clonotype was detected only a few times. The rearrangement joins TRBV7-3 to TRBJ2-1, with D possibly TRBD2 on 7 matching bases. This CDR3 region has 16 residues. V was pared by 3 bases and J by 1 base, with 13 bases between. Germline V gene sequence: CDR1 SGHTA, CDR2 FQGTGA. In DNA, the CDR3 is TGTGCCAGCAGCTTGAGCGGGACATTTTCCTACAATGAGCAGTTCTTC. Translating it yields CASSLSGTFSYNEQFF.

This clonotype turned up a few times. The CDR3 coding sequence is TGTGCCAGCAGGTCCACCGGGACTAGCGACACCGGGGAGCTGTTTTTT. As protein: CASRSTGTSDTGELFF. V and J are TRBV12-3 or TRBV12-4 and TRBJ2-2; 10 nucleotides align to TRBD2. The CDR3 consists of 16 residues. The V and J ends lost 6 bases and 3 bases, in that order; junction bases with no gene match: 7.

In its sample, this clonotype was seen many times. The rearrangement joins TRBV3-1 to TRBJ2-3; 9 bases agree with TRBD2. Germline values: CDR1 LGHDT, CDR2 YNNKEL (reference sequence). The CDR3 covers 12 residues. With 1 base clipped from V and 11 bases from J, the junction kept 1 base outside the gene matches. CDR3 nucleotide sequence: TGTGCCAGCAGCCAAGGACTAGCGGAGCAGTATTTT. The encoded protein is CASSQGLAEQYF.

For this clonotype: A clone one base away is much larger, so this may be a read error. CDR3 DNA sequence: TGTGCCAGCAGTGCCTTCGAGAGGGGTAGCACAGATACGCAGTATTTT. Translating it yields CASSAFERGSTDTQYF. The chain combines TRBV6-2 or TRBV6-3 with TRBJ2-3; tentatively, D is TRBD1 or TRBD2 (5 bases each). The CDR3 runs to 16 residues. CDR1 is MNHEY, CDR2 SVGEGT, per germline. The germline V and J ends were trimmed by 5 bases and 0 bases, with 15 bases remaining between them.

This clonotype was seen just once. The chain carries TRBV5-4 and TRBJ2-3; 7 nucleotides align to TRBD2. The germline V gene encodes CDR1 SGHNT and CDR2 YYREEE (reference sequence). CDR3 length: 16 residues. The trim removed 4 bases at V and 2 bases at J, leaving 10 bases unmatched. CDR3 bases: TGTGCCAGCAGCGATAAAGTAGCGGGCGACACAGATACGCAGTATTTT. Its translation: CASSDKVAGDTDTQYF.

J is TRBJ1-1 and V is TRBV5-1; TRBD1 matches 9 bases. Germline values: CDR1 SGHRS, CDR2 YFSETQ. V was pared by 2 bases and J by 1 base, with 6 bases of the junction left unmatched. The CDR3 loop spans 16 amino acids. The CDR3 is CASSLGTGLSNTEAFF. The CDR3 DNA sequence: TGCGCCAGCAGCTTAGGGACAGGGCTGTCGAACACTGAAGCTTTCTTT.

This clonotype was seen repeatedly, ten times or more. The gene calls are TRBV7-2 and TRBJ2-7; D gene ambiguous. The CDR3 spans 14 residues. Between the trimmed V and J ends, which lost 5 bases and 0 bases, there was a span of 11 bases. CDR1 and CDR2 from the germline V gene are SGHTA and FQGNSA. The CDR3 region is CASSPWAASYEQYF. CDR3 nucleotide sequence: TGTGCCAGCAGCCCCTGGGCAGCCTCCTACGAGCAGTACTTC.

The J gene is TRBJ2-7, the V gene TRBV6-9, with D perhaps matching TRBD1 (6 bases). The CDR3 has 14 amino acids. The V end lost 3 bases, the J end lost 3 bases, and 12 bases lay between the germline ends. Germline V lookup: CDR1 MNHGY, CDR2 SVAAGI. The CDR3 nucleotides read TGTGCCAGCAGTTACGGGACATTCAACTACGAGCAGTACTTC. Its protein is CASSYGTFNYEQYF.

The sample holds many counts of this clonotype. This chain links TRBV2 with TRBJ1-1; D is undetermined. With 0 bases removed from V and 0 bases from J, the gap between germline ends came to 8 bases. The CDR3 extends over 15 amino acids. Germline CDR1 and CDR2: SNHLY and FYNNEI. The CDR3 reads CASSEALQVNTEAFF. CDR3 nucleotide sequence: TGTGCCAGCAGTGAAGCGCTTCAAGTGAACACTGAAGCTTTCTTT.

This clonotype was counted between two and nine times. The CDR3 nucleotides are TGTGCCAGCAGCTTGGAATACAGGGTTTCGAACACTGAAGCTTTCTTT. Amino acid sequence: CASSLEYRVSNTEAFF. The V and J genes are TRBV11-3 and TRBJ1-1, with TRBD1 as a possible D gene (6 bases). Germline V CDR1 and CDR2: SGHNT, YENEEA. This CDR3 spans 16 amino acids. V gave up 3 bases and J gave up 1 base, with 15 bases separating them.

The sample holds a few counts of this clonotype. The chain links TRBV5-6 to TRBJ1-2; 8 nucleotides line up with TRBD1. Germline assignment: CDR1 SGHDT and CDR2 YYEEEE. The CDR3 totals 13 residues. J lost 7 bases, V lost 4 bases, and 6 bases had no gene match. The DNA of the CDR3 is TGTGCCAGCAGCCCCAGGGGGCGCGGTGGCTACACCTTC. Translated, it gives CASSPRGRGGYTF.

Many counts were recorded for this clonotype. The chain couples TRBV30 to TRBJ1-2; D is ambiguous. Germline V gene lookup returns CDR1 GTSNPN and CDR2 SVGIG (reference sequence). The CDR3 runs 13 residues. V was shortened by 0 bases and J by 4 bases, with 9 bases between the two germline ends. CDR3 in amino acids: CAWSVTRSYGYTF. The DNA of the CDR3 is TGTGCCTGGAGTGTAACCAGGAGCTATGGCTACACCTTC.

This clonotype has at least ten counts. The V and J genes are TRBV30 and TRBJ2-2; TRBD2 aligns across 12 bases. This CDR3 has 17 residues. V lost 1 base and J lost 4; bases outside the gene matches: 7. Germline V gene lookup returns CDR1 GTSNPN and CDR2 SVGIG (reference sequence). CDR3 coding DNA: TGTGCCTGGAGTGCCCTTGGACTAGCGGGATTCACCGGGGAGCTGTTTTTT. It encodes CAWSALGLAGFTGELFF.

This clonotype has a handful of counts. V usage is TRBV12-3 or TRBV12-4 and J usage is TRBJ2-2; tentative D call: TRBD1 (5 bases). The CDR3 is 14 residues long. V was trimmed by 6 bases and J by 4 bases, leaving 12 bases between them. This chain's CDR3 is CASSLFRVTGELFF. The DNA of the CDR3 is TGTGCCAGCAGCCTCTTCAGGGTCACCGGGGAGCTGTTTTTT.

This clonotype appeared a few times. J is TRBJ2-3 and V is TRBV5-6, with D tentatively TRBD2 (5 bases). Trimming removed 0 bases at V and 6 bases at J, with 14 bases between. This CDR3 is built from 15 residues. The V gene's germline CDR1 is SGHDT and CDR2 YYEEEE. CDR3 DNA sequence: TGTGCCAGCAGCTTGGCGATTTCATGGGAGGATACGCAGTATTTT. Translation gives CASSLAISWEDTQYF.

Ten or more counts support this clonotype. This chain joins TRBV6-1 and TRBJ1-5; D is undetermined. Germline CDR1 and CDR2: MNHNS and SASEGT. The CDR3 loop spans 15 amino acids. Trimming stripped 3 bases from V and 0 bases from J, with 9 bases between. CDR3 region: CASSETGYSNQPQHF. The DNA of the CDR3 is TGTGCCAGCAGTGAGACGGGTTATAGCAATCAGCCCCAGCATTTT.

The CDR3 DNA reads TGTGCCAGCAGGTCAGGGGGCGCCTCTTCCTTCTCTGGAAACACCATATATTTT. This encodes CASRSGGASSFSGNTIYF. The chain carries TRBV28 and TRBJ1-3; TRBD1 matches at 8 bases. V lost 6 bases, J lost 0 bases, and 13 bases stayed unmatched. The CDR3 has 18 amino acids. Germline CDR1 reads MDHEN; CDR2 reads SYDVKM.

There are many counts of this clonotype. The chain recombines TRBV6-5 with TRBJ2-7, with 9 nucleotides matching TRBD1. Per germline, CDR1 MNHEY and CDR2 SVGAGI. V lost 6 bases to trimming and J lost 3 bases; unmatched junction nucleotides: 9. The CDR3 runs 15 residues. CDR3 protein: CASRADRGAIYEQYF. Written as DNA, the CDR3 is TGTGCCAGCAGGGCTGACAGGGGGGCAATCTACGAGCAGTACTTC.

The table lists this clonotype with many counts. The chain has TRBV3-1 and TRBJ1-1; D unclear. The CDR3 consists of 16 residues. Trimming cost V 1 base and J 6 bases, with 18 bases left between them. CDR1 LGHDT and CDR2 YNNKEL come from the germline V gene (reference sequence). This CDR3 is CASSQAWLGGQSEAFF. The CDR3 nucleotides read TGTGCCAGCAGCCAAGCTTGGCTCGGAGGGCAGTCTGAAGCTTTCTTT.

Concerning this clonotype itself: At one end, the junction sequence differs from germline, possibly due to a read error. CDR3: CASSLSFVSNNEQFF. Here the CDR3 DNA reads TGTGCTAGCAGCTTATCGTTCGTCTCAAACAATGAGCAGTTCTTC. This chain joins TRBV7-7 and TRBJ2-1; D gene unclear. This CDR3 comprises 15 residues. CDR1 and CDR2 (germline): SSHAT, FNYEAQ (reference sequence).